This TCR beta chain was retrieved from a study of blood T cell repertoires in COVID-19. Study-wide context: The United States, Italy and Spain provided the acute and convalescent COVID-19 samples. Sources were T cells, B-cell-depleted T cells, or PBMCs; the material itself was cDNA or gDNA.

How the authors handled the data: Counts of nucleated cells, estimated from reference gene primer amplification, were obtained. Sequenced by immunoSEQ multiplex PCR; TCRdb stores in-frame clones only, minus some. V and J calls and clone size are copied from that table; D and trimming were computed from the DNA. The table shows fewer than 250,000 clones, with almost 85% occurring only once. This clone has a handful of counts. The TCR comes from a woman aged 80 or over with acute or convalescent COVID-19. Sequences were obtained from peripheral blood.

The CDR3 loop is CASRLTGELSNQPQHF. CDR3 coding DNA: TGTGCCAGCCGGTTGACAGGAGAACTTAGCAATCAGCCCCAGCATTTT. V is TRBV19 and J is TRBJ1-5; D perhaps matches TRBD1 (6 bases). The CDR3 extends over 16 amino acids. Germline-derived CDR1 and CDR2 are LNHDA and SQIVND (reference sequence). The V end lost 9 bases, the J end lost 0 bases, and 18 bases lay between the germline ends.